A single sample is the source of the 32 T cell receptor beta chains below, sequenced in a study of blood T cell repertoires in COVID-19. The data were produced by immunoSEQ multiplex PCR, yet TCRdb's version contains in-frame clones alone and is incomplete. The sample has 44,000 or so clones, approximately 84% seen once. What was sequenced was peripheral blood. The receptors were gathered from a man over 45 with active COVID-19.

The chain recombines TRBV11-3 with TRBJ2-1; D not certain. V gave up 1 base and J gave up 0 bases, with 7 bases separating them. The CDR3 consists of 15 residues. CDR1 is SGHNT and CDR2 is YENEEA in the germline V gene. For the CDR3, the DNA is TGTGCCAGCAGCTTAGGAGGCCTCTCCTACAATGAGCAGTTCTTC. Its translation is CASSLGGLSYNEQFF. Full variable domain (rest looked up from reference TRBV11-3 and TRBJ2-1): EAGVVQSPRYKIIEKKQPVAFWCNPISGHNTLYWYLQNLGQGPELLIRYENEEAVDDSQLPKDRFSAERLKGVDSTLKIQPAELGDSAVYLCASSLGGLSYNEQFFGPGTRLTVL.

The chain combines TRBV10-3 with TRBJ2-4; possibly TRBD2 for D (6 bases). CDR3 length: 14 residues. Germline-derived CDR1 and CDR2 are ENHRY and SYGVKD. V gave up 5 bases and J gave up 2 bases, with 10 bases separating them. The CDR3 coding sequence is TGTGCCATCAGTACTGGGACTTCCAAAAACATTCAGTACTTC. It yields the protein CAISTGTSKNIQYF.

The chain combines TRBV5-6 with TRBJ1-2; maybe TRBD1 (5 bases). With 4 bases removed from V and 7 bases from J, the gap between germline ends came to 14 bases. The CDR3 is 13 amino acids. The germline CDR1 and CDR2 sequences are SGHDT and YYEEEE. CDR3 protein: CASSPTGQGGYTF. The CDR3 nucleotides read TGTGCCAGCAGCCCCACAGGCCAGGGTGGCTACACCTTC.

V and J are TRBV5-4 and TRBJ1-1; 8 bases agree with TRBD1. V trimming: 4 bases; J trimming: 1 base; junction bases outside the gene matches: 6. In germline, CDR1 is SGHNT, CDR2 YYREEE (reference sequence). The CDR3 is 15 residues long. The DNA for the CDR3 is TGTGCCAGCAGCACCGTGGACAGGGCGAACACTGAAGCTTTCTTT. Amino acid sequence: CASSTVDRANTEAFF.

The chain employs TRBV9 and TRBJ2-1; 7 bases line up with TRBD1. Germline V gives CDR1 SGDLS, CDR2 YYNGEE. V gave up 0 bases and J gave up 10 bases; unmatched junction bases: 10. The CDR3 extends over 15 amino acids. Written as DNA, the CDR3 is TGTGCCAGCAGCGTAGGAAATTACCGGACAGGCGAGCAGTTCTTC. Its translation is CASSVGNYRTGEQFF.

This chain uses TRBV2 with TRBJ1-4; the match to TRBD1 covers 7 bases. Unmatched junction bases numbered 4, after V lost 6 bases and J lost 3 bases. The CDR3 runs 14 residues. The germline CDR1 and CDR2 sequences are SNHLY and FYNNEI. The chain's CDR3 is CASSPQGSNEKLFF. The CDR3, as DNA: TGTGCCAGCAGCCCACAGGGGTCTAATGAAAAACTGTTTTTT.

This clone was picked up one time. The J gene is TRBJ2-7, the V gene TRBV5-1; 11 nucleotides match TRBD1. CDR1 is SGHRS, CDR2 YFSETQ, per germline. CDR3 length equals 15 residues. V dropped 2 bases and J dropped 2; count of bases not matched to a gene: 3. Here the CDR3 DNA reads TGCGCCAGCAGCTTCGGGGACAGGGGGACCTACGAGCAGTACTTC. Translating it yields CASSFGDRGTYEQYF.

The chain joins TRBV7-9 to TRBJ2-2; D is uncertain. The germline V and J ends were trimmed by 2 bases and 6 bases, with 7 bases remaining between them. There are 13 residues in the CDR3. Germline lookup yields CDR1 SEHNR and CDR2 FQNEAQ (reference sequence). The CDR3 protein is CASSLLSPGELFF. The CDR3 DNA reads as TGTGCCAGCAGCTTATTAAGCCCCGGGGAGCTGTTTTTT.

The chain employs TRBV4-1 and TRBJ2-1, with 8 nucleotides matching TRBD2. The CDR3 is 15 amino acids. Germline V gene data show CDR1 as MGHRA and CDR2 as YSYEKL. The trim removed 5 bases at V and 9 bases at J, leaving 12 bases unmatched. CDR3 sequence (DNA): TGCGCCAGCAGCACCGGGAGGGGGGGGGCGCGTGAGCAGTTCTTC. It translates to CASSTGRGGAREQFF.

This chain joins TRBV4-2 and TRBJ2-1; 9 positions agree with TRBD2. Losses at the gene ends were 0 bases for V and 0 bases for J; bases not matched to a gene: 6. Germline CDR1 LGHNA, CDR2 YNFKEQ. The CDR3 is 18 residues long. This CDR3 is CASSQDGLAGNSYNEQFF. As DNA, the CDR3 is TGTGCCAGCAGCCAAGATGGGCTAGCGGGGAACTCCTACAATGAGCAGTTCTTC.

This clone was counted a few times. The CDR3 DNA follows: TGCGCCAGCAGCTTCACAGGCTACAATGAGCAGTTCTTC. Translation: CASSFTGYNEQFF. The rearrangement links TRBV5-1 to TRBJ2-1; maybe TRBD1 (5 bases). This CDR3 contains 13 residues. Between the trimmed V and J ends, which lost 2 bases and 3 bases, there was a span of 6 bases. Looked up from germline, CDR1 is SGHRS and CDR2 is YFSETQ.

This chain links TRBV4-3 with TRBJ1-4; D remains ambiguous. V lost 1 base to trimming and J lost 6 bases, with 18 bases between them. Germline assignment: CDR1 LGHNA and CDR2 YSLEER. CDR3 length: 17 residues. The CDR3 DNA is TGCGCCAGCAGCCAAGCGCCATATGGAGGGTGGGATGAAAAACTGTTTTTT. Its translation: CASSQAPYGGWDEKLFF.

This clone was recorded once. The chain couples TRBV6-2 or TRBV6-3 to TRBJ2-2, with D hard to call. V was trimmed by 0 bases and J by 4 bases, leaving 15 bases between them. From germline, CDR1 is MNHEY and CDR2 SVGEGT. This CDR3 is built from 17 residues. For the CDR3, the DNA is TGTGCCAGCAGTTACTCGAAACTAAGGTTACTCACCGGGGAGCTGTTTTTT. It translates to CASSYSKLRLLTGELFF.

This chain joins TRBV28 and TRBJ1-6; D call uncertain. Trimming cost V 4 bases and J 0 bases, with 13 bases left between them. Germline loops: CDR1 MDHEN, CDR2 SYDVKM. CDR3 size: 17 residues. DNA for the CDR3: TGTGCCAGCAGTTCCGGGAAACTGAGCTCCTATAATTCACCCCTCCACTTT. Translating gives CASSSGKLSSYNSPLHF.

This chain joins TRBV9 and TRBJ1-6; the D is unclear. This CDR3 region has 17 residues. V lost 3 bases, J lost 2 bases, and 15 bases lay in between. CDR1 and CDR2 from the germline V gene are SGDLS and YYNGEE. This chain's CDR3 is CASSGYRPEAYNSPLHF. CDR3 nucleotides: TGTGCCAGCAGCGGCTACCGACCGGAGGCCTATAATTCACCCCTCCACTTT. Filled out from reference TRBV9 and TRBJ1-6, the complete variable domain reads DSGVTQTPKHLITATGQRVTLRCSPRSGDLSVYWYQQSLDQGLQFLIQYYNGEERAKGNILERFSAQQFPDLHSELNLSSLELGDSALYFCASSGYRPEAYNSPLHFGNGTRLTVT.

For the CDR3, the DNA is TGTGCCAGCAGCTTCGGAGGGGGCTCGGGAAACACCATATATTTT. This codes for CASSFGGGSGNTIYF. The rearrangement links TRBV11-3 to TRBJ1-3, with 7 bases matching TRBD1. The V gene's germline CDR1 is SGHNT and CDR2 YENEEA. V was clipped by 3 bases and J by 4 bases; unmatched bases: 6. The CDR3 runs 15 residues.

The chain employs TRBV27 and TRBJ2-7; TRBD2 might be the D (6 bases). CDR3 length equals 14 residues. The germline V gene has CDR1 MNHEY and CDR2 SMNVEV (reference sequence). The V end lost 6 bases, the J end lost 1 base, and 13 bases lay between the germline ends. CDR3 amino acids: CASSAGGMSYEQYF. The DNA of the CDR3 is TGTGCCAGCAGCGCAGGAGGGATGTCCTACGAGCAGTACTTC.

This chain connects TRBV2 to TRBJ1-3; 7 positions agree with TRBD1. The CDR3 has 14 residues. Germline V gene data show CDR1 as SNHLY and CDR2 as FYNNEI. With V trimmed by 9 bases and J by 0 bases, 5 bases remained unmatched. The CDR3 loop reads CARNTGDSGNTIYF. The CDR3 nucleotides are TGTGCCAGGAATACAGGGGACTCTGGAAACACCATATATTTT.

For the CDR3, the DNA is TGTGCCAGCAGCCCGGGACTAGCGGGGAGCACAGATACGCAGTATTTT. It yields the protein CASSPGLAGSTDTQYF. V is TRBV5-4 and J is TRBJ2-3; TRBD2 aligns across 13 bases. This CDR3 spans 16 amino acids. Unmatched junction bases numbered 2, after V lost 4 bases and J lost 0 bases. The V gene's germline CDR1 is SGHNT and CDR2 YYREEE (reference sequence).

This chain uses TRBV27 with TRBJ1-5; D not resolved. Germline CDR1 reads MNHEY; CDR2 reads SMNVEV (reference sequence). V dropped 5 bases and J dropped 3 bases, with 17 bases sitting between them. This CDR3 spans 16 amino acids. Here the CDR3 reads CASSPRWRGSNQPQHF. As DNA, the CDR3 is TGTGCCAGCAGTCCAAGGTGGAGAGGGTCCAATCAGCCCCAGCATTTT.

This clone is labeled medium-sized. V usage is TRBV28 and J usage is TRBJ2-7, with 11 bases matching TRBD1. J gave up 2 bases and V 5 bases, and 2 bases lay outside the gene matches. The germline V gene encodes CDR1 MDHEN and CDR2 SYDVKM. The CDR3 contains 14 residues. CDR3 nucleotide sequence: TGTGCCAGCAGTGGGGACAGGGGGACCTACGAGCAGTACTTC. This codes for CASSGDRGTYEQYF.

The gene calls are TRBV5-1 and TRBJ2-2, with 9 bases matching TRBD1. Trimming took 3 bases from V and 4 from J; bases not matched to a gene: 7. This CDR3 is 16 amino acids long. Germline V gene lookup returns CDR1 SGHRS and CDR2 YFSETQ. The CDR3 sequence is CASSYTLTGGTGELFF. CDR3 nucleotide sequence: TGCGCCAGCAGCTACACCTTGACAGGGGGCACCGGGGAGCTGTTTTTT.

The chain joins TRBV5-6 to TRBJ1-2; 9 bases match TRBD1. With 4 bases clipped from V and 4 bases from J, the junction kept 8 bases outside the gene matches. Germline V gene lookup returns CDR1 SGHDT and CDR2 YYEEEE. The CDR3 has 15 residues. The CDR3 sequence is CASSHTGGRGYGYTF. CDR3 nucleotide sequence: TGTGCCAGCAGCCATACAGGGGGCAGGGGCTATGGCTACACCTTC.

This clone appeared a single time. The rearrangement uses TRBV2 and TRBJ2-3, with 11 bases lining up with TRBD2. The germline V gene encodes CDR1 SNHLY and CDR2 FYNNEI. This CDR3 has 15 amino acids. Trimming removed 9 bases from V and 4 bases from J; junction bases left unmatched: 9. This CDR3 reads CASSGTSGPPDTQYF. The CDR3 DNA is TGTGCCAGTTCCGGGACTAGCGGACCTCCAGATACGCAGTATTTT.

The V call is TRBV24-1, the J call TRBJ2-7, with TRBD1 as a possible D gene (5 bases). The ends were cut back, 4 bases at V and 6 bases at J, with 12 bases in the middle. This CDR3 spans 13 amino acids. The germline V gene has CDR1 KGHDR and CDR2 SFDVKD. The CDR3 protein is CATSDPQGTEQYF. DNA of the CDR3: TGTGCCACCAGTGACCCCCAGGGTACCGAGCAGTACTTC.

The chain recombines TRBV5-4 with TRBJ1-2; 9 positions agree with TRBD1. CDR3 length equals 13 residues. The J segment lost 7 bases and the V segment lost 4 bases, leaving 5 bases of the junction unmatched. Germline loops: CDR1 SGHNT, CDR2 YYREEE (reference sequence). The CDR3 DNA reads TGTGCCAGCAGCGACCGGGACAGGGCTGGCTACACCTTC. Translated: CASSDRDRAGYTF.

The V gene is TRBV28, the J gene TRBJ1-1; unclear D gene. Trimming stripped 2 bases from V and 7 bases from J, with 11 bases between. The CDR3 contains 13 residues. Germline V CDR1 and CDR2: MDHEN, SYDVKM. The CDR3 DNA sequence: TGTGCCAGCAGTTTACAGGCCCGGGGTGAAGCTTTCTTT. Amino acid sequence: CASSLQARGEAFF.

This clone came up a few times. The chain has TRBV2 and TRBJ2-7; TRBD2 might be the D (7 bases). The CDR3 loop spans 14 amino acids. Germline lookup yields CDR1 SNHLY and CDR2 FYNNEI. V lost 5 bases, J lost 6 bases, and 17 bases lay in between. CDR3 sequence reads: CASSQQGGVREQYF. The DNA for the CDR3 is TGTGCCAGCAGTCAACAGGGAGGGGTTCGCGAGCAGTACTTC.

As for this clone: The same CDR3 can be traced to other DNA sequences in this sample. The V and J genes are TRBV6-5 and TRBJ1-1, with a tentative D call TRBD1 (5 bases). Germline V lookup: CDR1 MNHEY, CDR2 SVGAGI. The CDR3 totals 14 residues. Trimming left V 6 bases short and J 0 bases short, with 11 bases between. CDR3 coding DNA: TGTGCCAGCAGCTGGAGGGGAATGAACACTGAAGCTTTCTTT. Protein product: CASSWRGMNTEAFF.

V gene TRBV5-4 combines with J gene TRBJ2-7; 11 bases agree with TRBD2. Germline V lookup: CDR1 SGHNT, CDR2 YYREEE (reference sequence). CDR3 length: 15 amino acids. V lost 0 bases, J lost 4 bases, and 3 bases stayed unmatched. The CDR3, as DNA: TGTGCCAGCAGCTTGGGTAGCGGGGGGGCGTACGAGCAGTACTTC. This encodes CASSLGSGGAYEQYF.

The chain employs TRBV3-1 (or the pseudogene TRBV3-2) and TRBJ2-2; 11 bases match TRBD2. CDR3 length: 17 residues. The V gene's germline CDR1 is LGHDT and CDR2 YNNKEL (reference sequence). Trimming removed 4 bases from V and 6 bases from J; junction bases left unmatched: 10. Here the CDR3 reads CASSPAGLAVAAGELFF. In DNA, the CDR3 is TGTGCCAGCAGCCCAGCGGGACTAGCGGTCGCCGCCGGGGAGCTGTTTTTT.

The chain has TRBV5-1 and TRBJ1-6, with D perhaps matching TRBD1 (5 bases). Deletions cut 1 base from V and 7 bases from J, with 9 bases between. Germline loops: CDR1 SGHRS, CDR2 YFSETQ. The CDR3 extends over 14 amino acids. The CDR3: CASSLTGENSPLHF. CDR3 sequence (DNA): TGCGCCAGCAGCTTGACAGGTGAAAATTCACCCCTCCACTTT.